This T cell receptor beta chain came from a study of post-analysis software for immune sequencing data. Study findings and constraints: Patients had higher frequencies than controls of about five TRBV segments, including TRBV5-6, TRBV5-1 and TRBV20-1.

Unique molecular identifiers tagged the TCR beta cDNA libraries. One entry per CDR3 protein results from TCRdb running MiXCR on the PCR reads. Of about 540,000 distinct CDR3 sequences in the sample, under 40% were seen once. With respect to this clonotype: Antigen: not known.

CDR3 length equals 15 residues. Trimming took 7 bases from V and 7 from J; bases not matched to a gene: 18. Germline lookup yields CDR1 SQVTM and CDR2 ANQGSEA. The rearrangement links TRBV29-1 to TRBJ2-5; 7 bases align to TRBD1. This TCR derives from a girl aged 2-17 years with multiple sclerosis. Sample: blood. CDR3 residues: CSAADAPGPGGTQYF. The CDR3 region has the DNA TGCAGCGCGGCGGATGCTCCGGGACCAGGGGGGACCCAGTACTTC.